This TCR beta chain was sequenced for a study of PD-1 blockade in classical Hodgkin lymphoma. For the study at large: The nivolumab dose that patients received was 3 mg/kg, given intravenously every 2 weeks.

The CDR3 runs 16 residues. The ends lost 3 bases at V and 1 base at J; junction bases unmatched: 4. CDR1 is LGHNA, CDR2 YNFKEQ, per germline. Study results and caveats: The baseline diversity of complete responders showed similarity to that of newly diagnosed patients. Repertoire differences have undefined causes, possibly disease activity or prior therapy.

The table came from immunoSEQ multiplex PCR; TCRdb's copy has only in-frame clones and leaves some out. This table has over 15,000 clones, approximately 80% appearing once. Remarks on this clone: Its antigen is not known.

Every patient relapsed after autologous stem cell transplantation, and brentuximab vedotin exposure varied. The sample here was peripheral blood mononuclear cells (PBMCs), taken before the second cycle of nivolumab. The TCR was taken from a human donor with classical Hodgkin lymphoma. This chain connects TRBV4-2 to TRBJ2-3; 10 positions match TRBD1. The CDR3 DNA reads TGTGCCAGCAGCCAGGGACAGGGGCGACGCACAGATACGCAGTATTTT. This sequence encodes CASSQGQGRRTDTQYF.